This TCR beta chain emerged from a study of shared clonotypes between healthy human individuals (dated by TCRdb to about 2020). Background on the whole study: A few men and a couple of women, aged 18 to 49 years, made up the cohort. For each donor, CD4 naive and CD4 memory were each given three plates, CD8 naive was given two plates, and CD8 memory was given one plate. To increase sequencing depth and limit assay-specific biases, TCR repertoire library preparation and sequencing were carried out by different laboratories using diverse techniques. Blood TCR repertoires of roughly five healthy adults were deeply sequenced to estimate repertoire size and the extent of clonotype sharing between individuals. Per donor, leukapheresis produced somewhere between about 0.85 and 8.9 billion PBMCs. What the work shows at the level of the full study, not this receptor alone: Naive subsets generally had larger estimated clonotype richness than memory subsets. Sharing across a few donors was observed for 4.5% to 6.5% of naive CD4, over 3% of naive CD8, 2% to 2.5% of memory CD4, and roughly 0.4% of memory CD8 clonotypes. Clonotypes shared by all four sorted-subset donors showed higher generation probabilities than non-shared clonotypes. Rarefaction of sorted-subset datasets indicated incomplete sequencing despite the large sequencing depth. Because the study included a small number of donors, the genetic and exposure-history diversity represented was limited. Sampling was restricted to blood, and TCR repertoires in tissues likely differ from the TCR repertoires found in blood. Based on pairwise subsampling, the degree of clonotype sharing among donors was expected to be affected by sequencing depth.

For the CD8 naive samples, CD45RO-negative cells were positively selected for CCR7, yielding a CD45RA+CCR7+ population from which TemRA cells were excluded. Donors were healthy HIV-negative adults with no recently reported acute infections or vaccinations. Only Caucasian adults living in Nashville, Tennessee, USA were represented among the donors. Blood was collected by leukapheresis, and PBMCs were isolated by Ficoll-Histopaque density gradient centrifugation and then cryopreserved in liquid nitrogen vapor phase. Analytical flow cytometry was used to check the purity and quantity of every magnetically sorted T cell population. Genomic DNA was isolated from each sorted fraction and quantified by UV absorbance on a Nanodrop 2000c. TCR CDR3 regions were amplified from genomic DNA by multiplex PCR using the deep immunoSEQ assay. For each cell subset, the extracted genomic DNA was distributed evenly across all wells of several immunoSEQ 96-well plates, and each plate served as one replicate. For sorted subsets, about 0.2 ug genomic DNA, equal to some 28,000 T cell genomes, was loaded into each replicate PCR. Purified libraries were measured with a Qubit 3.0 fluorometer, size-checked on a Bioanalyzer 2100, and measured again with the KAPA Library Quantification kit. Each immunoSEQ 96-well plate was sequenced on its own single-read 150-cycle Illumina NextSeq 550 flow cell. Under the source paper's analysis protocol: Because the immunoSEQ output included only junctional sequences and no quality scores, the filtering could not be the same as the filtering used for full-length reads. To assign V/J genes and CDR3, sequences were annotated against IMGT germline references using PyIR, a Python wrapper for IgBLAST v1.9. Any read was removed if the V/J assignment was weak (E-value above 1e-6), the CDR3 was missing, or the read contained stop codons, out-of-frame junctions, or ambiguous translated residues. A V3J clonotype was defined by an identical inferred V gene, J gene, and CDR3 amino acid sequence. To compute the percentage overlap between repertoires, the number of shared unique clonotypes was divided by the size of the smaller repertoire. Richness of each repertoire was evaluated using RTK rarefaction, the Chao1 estimator, and Recon v2.1 estimates of unobserved clonotypes. Generation probabilities for all TCRbeta clonotypes obtained by the gDNA method from four donors were computed using OLGA. TCRdb obtained this table from immuneACCESS and retained in-frame rearrangements with V and J assigned. These tables miss some clones; where compared with another copy, unresolved V genes account for less than half of the shortfall, and the remainder is unexplained. V and J calls plus clone size are reproduced from that table; the DNA served to infer D and trimming. This sample has 800,000 or so clones in its table, and around 96% of those were observed once. The ten biggest clones cover less than 0.25% of the sample.

The CDR3, cysteine through phenylalanine, is 11 amino acids long. Only the CDR3 DNA is retained, 33 bases long and in frame from the first base. V lost 0 bases and J lost 10 bases; the stretch between them is 7 bases long. CDR1 GTSNPN and CDR2 SVGIG were looked up in the germline V gene (reference sequence). This clone was detected once. The antigen it recognizes is unknown. No much larger clone exists at a distance of one base, and base qualities are not known. In this chain, TRBV30 is recombined with TRBJ2-1; the D gene is possibly TRBD1 or TRBD2, each agreeing over 5 bases. This clonotype was sampled from a man aged 25-45 years in good health. The sample taken for sequencing was naive CD8+ T cells sorted from blood. This specimen's cell subset or site label, per the study, means: CD45RA+CCR7+. The DNA sequence follows: TGTGCCTGGAGTGTAGGGACCGAGCAGTTCTTC. Its product reads: CAWSVGTEQFF.